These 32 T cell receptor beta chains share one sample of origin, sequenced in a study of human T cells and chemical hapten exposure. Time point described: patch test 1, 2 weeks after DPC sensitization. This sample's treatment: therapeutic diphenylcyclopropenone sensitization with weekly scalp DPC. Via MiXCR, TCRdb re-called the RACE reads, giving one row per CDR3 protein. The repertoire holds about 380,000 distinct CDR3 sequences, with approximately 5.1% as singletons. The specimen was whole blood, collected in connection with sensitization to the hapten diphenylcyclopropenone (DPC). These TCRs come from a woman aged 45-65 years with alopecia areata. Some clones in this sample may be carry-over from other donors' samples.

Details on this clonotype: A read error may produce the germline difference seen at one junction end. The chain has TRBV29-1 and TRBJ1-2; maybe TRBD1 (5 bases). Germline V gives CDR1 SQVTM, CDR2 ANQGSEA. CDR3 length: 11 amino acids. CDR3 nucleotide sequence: TGCAGCGTTGAAGAGGGGCAGGGAGCCCTTTTC. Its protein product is CSVEEGQGALF.

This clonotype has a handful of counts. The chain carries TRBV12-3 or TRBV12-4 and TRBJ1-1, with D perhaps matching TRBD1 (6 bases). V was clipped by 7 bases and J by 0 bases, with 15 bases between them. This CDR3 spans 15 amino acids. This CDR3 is CASTIQGGLNTEAFF. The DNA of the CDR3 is TGTGCCAGCACCATACAGGGTGGCTTGAACACTGAAGCTTTCTTT.

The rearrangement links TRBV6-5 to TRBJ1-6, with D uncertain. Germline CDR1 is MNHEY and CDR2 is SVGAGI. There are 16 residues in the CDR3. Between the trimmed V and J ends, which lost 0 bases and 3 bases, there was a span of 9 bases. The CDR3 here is CASSYSMASYNSPLHF. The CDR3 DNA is TGTGCCAGCAGTTACTCGATGGCAAGCTATAATTCACCCCTCCACTTT.

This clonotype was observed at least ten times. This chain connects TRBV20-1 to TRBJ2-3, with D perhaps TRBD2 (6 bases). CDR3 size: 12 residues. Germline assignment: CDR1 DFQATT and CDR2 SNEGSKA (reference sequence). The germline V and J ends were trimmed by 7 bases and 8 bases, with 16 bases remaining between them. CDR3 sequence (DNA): TGCAGTGTGCCCAGCGGGTTTGGTACGCAGTATTTT. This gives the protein CSVPSGFGTQYF.

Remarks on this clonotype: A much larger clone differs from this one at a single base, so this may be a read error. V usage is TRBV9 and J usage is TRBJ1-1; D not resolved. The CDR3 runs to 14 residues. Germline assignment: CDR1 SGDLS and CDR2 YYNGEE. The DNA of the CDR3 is TGTGTCAGCAGCCTCATTGTTTCGAACACTGAAGCTTTCTTT. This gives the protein CVSSLIVSNTEAFF.

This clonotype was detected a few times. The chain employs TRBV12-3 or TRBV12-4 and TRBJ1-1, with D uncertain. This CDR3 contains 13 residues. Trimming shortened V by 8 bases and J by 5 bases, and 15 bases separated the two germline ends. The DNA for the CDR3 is TGTGCCAGCTGCCCGGACGGGAGAACTGAAGCTTTCTTT. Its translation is CASCPDGRTEAFF.

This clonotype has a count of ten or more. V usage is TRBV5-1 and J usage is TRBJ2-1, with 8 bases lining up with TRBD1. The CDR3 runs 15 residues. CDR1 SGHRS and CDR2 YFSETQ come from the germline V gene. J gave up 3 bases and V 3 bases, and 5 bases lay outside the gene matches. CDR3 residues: CASSSGQEIYNEQFF. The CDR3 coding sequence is TGCGCCAGCAGCTCGGGACAGGAGATCTACAATGAGCAGTTCTTC.

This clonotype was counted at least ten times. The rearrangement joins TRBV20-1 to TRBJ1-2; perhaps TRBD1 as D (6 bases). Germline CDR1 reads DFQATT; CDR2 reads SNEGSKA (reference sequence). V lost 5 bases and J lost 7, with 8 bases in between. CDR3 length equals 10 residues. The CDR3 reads CSAFRGGYTF. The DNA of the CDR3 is TGCAGTGCTTTCAGGGGTGGCTACACCTTC.

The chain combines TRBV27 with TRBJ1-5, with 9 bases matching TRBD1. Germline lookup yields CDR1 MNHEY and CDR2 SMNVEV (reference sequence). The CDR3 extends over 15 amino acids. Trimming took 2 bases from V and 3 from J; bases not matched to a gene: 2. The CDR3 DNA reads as TGTGCCAGCAGTTTAGGGACAGGGTACAATCAGCCCCAGCATTTT. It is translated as CASSLGTGYNQPQHF.

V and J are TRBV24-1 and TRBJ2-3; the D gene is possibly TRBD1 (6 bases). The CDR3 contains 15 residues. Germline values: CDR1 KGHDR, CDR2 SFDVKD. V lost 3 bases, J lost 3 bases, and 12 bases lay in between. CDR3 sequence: CATSDRGRGTDTQYF. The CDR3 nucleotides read TGTGCCACCAGTGATAGGGGCAGGGGAACAGATACGCAGTATTTT.

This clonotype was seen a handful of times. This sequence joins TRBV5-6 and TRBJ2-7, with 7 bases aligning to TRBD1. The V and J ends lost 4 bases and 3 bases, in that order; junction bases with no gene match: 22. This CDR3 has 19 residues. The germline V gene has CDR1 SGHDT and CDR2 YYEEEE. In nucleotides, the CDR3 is TGTGCCAGCAGCGAGGCTCGACAGGGAAAGGCGACGCCCGGCTACGAGCAGTACTTC. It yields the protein CASSEARQGKATPGYEQYF.

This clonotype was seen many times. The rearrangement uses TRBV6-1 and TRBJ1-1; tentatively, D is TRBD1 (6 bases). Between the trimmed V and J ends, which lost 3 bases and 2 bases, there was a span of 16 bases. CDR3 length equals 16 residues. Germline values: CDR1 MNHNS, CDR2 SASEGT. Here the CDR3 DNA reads TGTGCCAGCAGTGACTCAGGGGCCCATCCTAACACTGAAGCTTTCTTT. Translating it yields CASSDSGAHPNTEAFF.

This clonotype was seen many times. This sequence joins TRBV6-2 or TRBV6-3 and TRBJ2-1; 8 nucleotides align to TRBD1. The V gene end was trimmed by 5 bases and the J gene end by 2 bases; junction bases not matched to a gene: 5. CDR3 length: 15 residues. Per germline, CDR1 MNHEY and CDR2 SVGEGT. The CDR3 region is CASSIAGQAYNEQFF. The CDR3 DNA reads TGTGCCAGCAGTATCGCGGGACAGGCCTACAATGAGCAGTTCTTC.

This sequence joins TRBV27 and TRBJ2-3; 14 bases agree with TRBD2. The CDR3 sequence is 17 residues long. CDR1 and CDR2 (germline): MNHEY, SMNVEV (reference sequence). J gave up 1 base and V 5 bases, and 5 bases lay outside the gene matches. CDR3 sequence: CASSRLAGGLGTDTQYF. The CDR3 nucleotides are TGTGCCAGCAGTCGACTAGCGGGGGGGCTGGGCACAGATACGCAGTATTTT.

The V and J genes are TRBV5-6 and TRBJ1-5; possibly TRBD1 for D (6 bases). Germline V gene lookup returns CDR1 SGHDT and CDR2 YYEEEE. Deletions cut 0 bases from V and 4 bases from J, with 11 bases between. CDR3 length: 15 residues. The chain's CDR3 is CASSLGGQFNQPQHF. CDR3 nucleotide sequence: TGTGCCAGCAGCTTGGGGGGGCAGTTTAATCAGCCCCAGCATTTT.

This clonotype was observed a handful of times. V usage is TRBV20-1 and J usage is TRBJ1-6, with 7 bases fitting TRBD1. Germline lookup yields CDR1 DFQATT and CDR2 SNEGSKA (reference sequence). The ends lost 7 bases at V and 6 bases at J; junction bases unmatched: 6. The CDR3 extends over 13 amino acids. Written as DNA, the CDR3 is TGCAGTGTCAACCGGGACAGTAATTCACCCCTCCACTTT. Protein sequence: CSVNRDSNSPLHF.

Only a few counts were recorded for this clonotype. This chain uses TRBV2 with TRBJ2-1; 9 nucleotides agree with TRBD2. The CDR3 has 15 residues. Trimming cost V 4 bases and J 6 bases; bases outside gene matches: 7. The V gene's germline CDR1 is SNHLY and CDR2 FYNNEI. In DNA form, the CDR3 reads TGTGCCAGCAGTGCCCCCAGCGGGGGGCCCAATGAGCAGTTCTTC. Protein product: CASSAPSGGPNEQFF.

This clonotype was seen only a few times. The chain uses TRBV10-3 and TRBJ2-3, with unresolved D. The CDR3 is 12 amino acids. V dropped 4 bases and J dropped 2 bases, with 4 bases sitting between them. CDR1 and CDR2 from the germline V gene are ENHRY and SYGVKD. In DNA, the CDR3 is TGTGCCATCAGTGCGGTCACAGATACGCAGTATTTT. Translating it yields CAISAVTDTQYF.

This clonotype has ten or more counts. The CDR3 DNA is TGCGCCAGCAGCCAAAGAACAGGGGACAATGAGCAGTTCTTC. Amino acid sequence: CASSQRTGDNEQFF. The gene calls are TRBV4-3 and TRBJ2-1; 7 bases match TRBD1. Germline values: CDR1 LGHNA, CDR2 YSLEER. With 2 bases clipped from V and 5 bases from J, the junction kept 3 bases outside the gene matches. CDR3 size: 14 residues.

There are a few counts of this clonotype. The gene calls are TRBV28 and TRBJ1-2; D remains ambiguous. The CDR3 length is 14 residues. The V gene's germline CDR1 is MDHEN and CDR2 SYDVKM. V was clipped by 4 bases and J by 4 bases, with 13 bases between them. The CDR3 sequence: CASSSVPLTYGYTF. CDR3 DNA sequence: TGTGCCAGCAGTTCCGTTCCCCTCACCTATGGCTACACCTTC.

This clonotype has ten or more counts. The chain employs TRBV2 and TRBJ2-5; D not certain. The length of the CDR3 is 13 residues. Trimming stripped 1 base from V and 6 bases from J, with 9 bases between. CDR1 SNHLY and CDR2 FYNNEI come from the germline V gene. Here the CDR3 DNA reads TGTGCCAGCAGTGAAGTGGTACAGAAGACCCAGTACTTC. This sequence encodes CASSEVVQKTQYF.

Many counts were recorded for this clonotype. CDR3: CTVGENTEAFF. The CDR3 nucleotides read TGCACCGTCGGTGAGAACACTGAAGCTTTCTTT. The chain has TRBV29-1 and TRBJ1-1; no clear D gene. CDR3 length: 11 residues. Per the germline V gene, CDR1 is SQVTM and CDR2 is ANQGSEA.

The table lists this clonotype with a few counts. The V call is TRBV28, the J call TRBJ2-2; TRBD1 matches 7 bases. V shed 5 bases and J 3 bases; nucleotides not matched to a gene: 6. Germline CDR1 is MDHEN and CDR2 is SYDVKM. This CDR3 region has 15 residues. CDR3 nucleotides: TGTGCCAGCAGTCGCAGACAGGGCGACACCGGGGAGCTGTTTTTT. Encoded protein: CASSRRQGDTGELFF.

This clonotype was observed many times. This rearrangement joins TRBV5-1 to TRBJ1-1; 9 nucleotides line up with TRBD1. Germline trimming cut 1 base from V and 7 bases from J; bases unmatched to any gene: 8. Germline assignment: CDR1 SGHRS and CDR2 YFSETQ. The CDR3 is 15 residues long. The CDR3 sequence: CASSLLQGAIGEAFF. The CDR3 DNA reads TGCGCCAGCAGCTTGTTACAGGGGGCAATTGGTGAAGCTTTCTTT. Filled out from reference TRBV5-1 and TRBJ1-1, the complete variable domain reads KAGVTQTPRYLIKTRGQQVTLSCSPISGHRSVSWYQQTPGQGLQFLFEYFSETQRNKGNFPGRFSGRQFSNSRSEMNVSTLELGDSALYLCASSLLQGAIGEAFFGQGTRLTVV.

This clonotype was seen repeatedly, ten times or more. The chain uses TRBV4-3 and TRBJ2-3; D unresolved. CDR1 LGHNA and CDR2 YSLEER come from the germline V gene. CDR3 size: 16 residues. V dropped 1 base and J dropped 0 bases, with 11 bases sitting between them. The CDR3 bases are TGCGCCAGCAGCCAAGGGGCTGGATTTAGCACAGATACGCAGTATTTT. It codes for CASSQGAGFSTDTQYF.

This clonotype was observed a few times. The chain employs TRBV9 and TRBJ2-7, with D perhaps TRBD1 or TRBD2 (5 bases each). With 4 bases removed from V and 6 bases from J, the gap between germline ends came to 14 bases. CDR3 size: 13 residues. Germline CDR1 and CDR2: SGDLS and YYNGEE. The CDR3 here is CASSLGDLGEQYF. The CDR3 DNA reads TGTGCCAGCAGCCTGGGGGACCTCGGCGAGCAGTACTTC. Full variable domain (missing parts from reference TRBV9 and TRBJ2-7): DSGVTQTPKHLITATGQRVTLRCSPRSGDLSVYWYQQSLDQGLQFLIQYYNGEERAKGNILERFSAQQFPDLHSELNLSSLELGDSALYFCASSLGDLGEQYFGPGTRLTVT.

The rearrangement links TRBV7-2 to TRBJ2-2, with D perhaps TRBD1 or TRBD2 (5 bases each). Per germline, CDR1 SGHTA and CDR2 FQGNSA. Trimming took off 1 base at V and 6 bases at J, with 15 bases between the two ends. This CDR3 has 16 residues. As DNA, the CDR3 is TGTGCCAGCAGCTTAGAGGGGCTAGCCGTTCCCGGGGAGCTGTTTTTT. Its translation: CASSLEGLAVPGELFF.

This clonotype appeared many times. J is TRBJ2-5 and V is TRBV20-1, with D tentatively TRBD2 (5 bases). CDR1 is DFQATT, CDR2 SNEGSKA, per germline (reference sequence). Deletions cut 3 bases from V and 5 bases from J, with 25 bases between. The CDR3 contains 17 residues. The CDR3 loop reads CSARALGVVGVGETQYF. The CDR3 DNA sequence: TGCAGTGCTAGGGCCCTTGGGGTCGTGGGAGTGGGGGAGACCCAGTACTTC.

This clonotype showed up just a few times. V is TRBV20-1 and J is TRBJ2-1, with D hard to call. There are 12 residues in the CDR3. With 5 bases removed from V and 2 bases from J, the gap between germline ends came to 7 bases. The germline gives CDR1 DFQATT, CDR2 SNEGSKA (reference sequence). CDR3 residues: CSAPYTYNEQFF. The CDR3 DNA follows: TGCAGTGCTCCTTACACCTACAATGAGCAGTTCTTC.

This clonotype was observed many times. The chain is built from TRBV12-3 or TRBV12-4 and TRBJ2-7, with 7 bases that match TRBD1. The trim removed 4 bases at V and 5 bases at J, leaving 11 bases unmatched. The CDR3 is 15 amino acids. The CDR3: CASSSRQGKTDEQYF. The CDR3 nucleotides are TGTGCCAGCAGTTCCCGACAGGGTAAGACGGACGAGCAGTACTTC.

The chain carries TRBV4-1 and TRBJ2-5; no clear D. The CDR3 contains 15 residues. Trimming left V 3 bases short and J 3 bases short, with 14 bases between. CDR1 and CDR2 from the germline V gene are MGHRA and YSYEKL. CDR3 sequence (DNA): TGCGCCAGCAGCCAGCTATTCACAAGAAAAGAGACCCAGTACTTC. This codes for CASSQLFTRKETQYF.

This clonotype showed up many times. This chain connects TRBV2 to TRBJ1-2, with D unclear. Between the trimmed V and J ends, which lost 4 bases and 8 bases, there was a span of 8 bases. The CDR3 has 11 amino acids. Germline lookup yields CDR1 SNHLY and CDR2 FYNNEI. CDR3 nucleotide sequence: TGTGCCAGCAGTGGATCGGTAGGCTACACCTTC. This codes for CASSGSVGYTF.